The 24 T cell receptor beta chains in this list originate from one sample, sequenced in a study of control samples from healthy donors and cancer patients (dated by TCRdb to 2018 to 2020). The method was the immunoSEQ multiplex PCR assay. TCRdb retrieved this table from immuneACCESS and kept in-frame rearrangements only. Not all clones are present; in checked studies, unresolved V genes account for under half, and no reason is known for the remainder. The sample profile shows 160,000 or so clones; just under 95% of them were found once. 7.5% to 8.5% of the sample is in the top ten clones. Sequenced: blood. Every receptor here comes from a woman in her forties in good health.

This chain links TRBV5-8 with TRBJ2-1, with a possible D match to TRBD2 (5 bases). Trimming left V 1 base short and J 5 bases short, with 7 bases between. The CDR3 has 13 amino acids. Per germline, CDR1 SGHTS and CDR2 YDEGEE. The CDR3 nucleotides are TGTGCCAGCAGCTTGATGAGGGACAATGAGCAGTTCTTC. Translated, it gives CASSLMRDNEQFF.

This chain links TRBV18 with TRBJ1-3, with 7 bases fitting TRBD1. With V trimmed by 5 bases and J by 5 bases, 9 bases remained unmatched. From germline, CDR1 is KGHSH and CDR2 LQKENI. The CDR3 contains 15 residues. CDR3 sequence: CASSENRDSRNTIYF. DNA for the CDR3: TGTGCCAGCTCAGAAAACCGGGACAGTAGAAACACCATATATTTT.

This clone has only one observation. This chain connects TRBV7-9 to TRBJ1-1; no clear D. V lost 4 bases and J lost 5, with 17 bases in between. Per the germline V gene, CDR1 is SEHNR and CDR2 is FQNEAQ (reference sequence). The CDR3 consists of 15 residues. The DNA of the CDR3 is TGTGCCAGCAGCTCCCCCTGGCCCTTAGAGACTGAAGCTTTCTTT. It specifies CASSSPWPLETEAFF. Full variable domain (outside the CDR3, taken from reference TRBV7-9 and TRBJ1-1): DTGVSQNPRHKITKRGQNVTFRCDPISEHNRLYWYRQTLGQGPEFLTYFQNEAQLEKSRLLSDRFSAERPKGSFSTLEIQRTEQGDSAMYLCASSSPWPLETEAFFGQGTRLTVV.

CDR3 residues: CASSPGGDSWGYTF. The CDR3 region has the DNA TGTGCCAGCAGCCCGGGAGGGGATAGTTGGGGCTACACCTTC. The chain combines TRBV6-6 with TRBJ1-2; the D gene is possibly TRBD1 (5 bases). Germline-derived CDR1 and CDR2 are MNHNY and SVGAGI (reference sequence). V lost 6 bases and J lost 8, with 19 bases in between. This CDR3 is 14 amino acids long.

This clone was counted a single time. This chain connects TRBV7-2 to TRBJ1-2; D not resolved. The CDR3 loop spans 13 amino acids. CDR1 and CDR2 from the germline V gene are SGHTA and FQGNSA. V was clipped by 8 bases and J by 5 bases, with 15 bases between them. The CDR3 DNA reads as TGTGCCAGCTCGGACGGGAGAGCATATGGCTACACCTTC. Its translation: CASSDGRAYGYTF.

This chain uses TRBV19 with TRBJ1-5; no reliable D call. Germline V gene sequence: CDR1 LNHDA, CDR2 SQIVND (reference sequence). This CDR3 is 12 amino acids long. V gave up 6 bases and J gave up 6 bases, with 9 bases separating them. The CDR3, as DNA: TGTGCCAGTAGCGGCCCTACTCAGCCCCAGCATTTT. Its protein product is CASSGPTQPQHF.

V usage is TRBV6-2 or TRBV6-3 and J usage is TRBJ2-1; D is ambiguous. The V gene's germline CDR1 is MNHEY and CDR2 SVGEGT. V lost 5 bases to trimming and J lost 2 bases, with 10 bases between them. The CDR3 length is 14 residues. CDR3 region: CASSLLAAYNEQFF. In DNA, the CDR3 is TGTGCCAGCAGTCTTTTGGCGGCCTACAATGAGCAGTTCTTC.

This chain links TRBV5-4 with TRBJ2-7; TRBD2 aligns across 14 bases. Germline CDR1 SGHNT, CDR2 YYREEE (reference sequence). Trimming cost V 0 bases and J 1 base; bases outside gene matches: 3. The length of the CDR3 is 17 residues. The CDR3 coding sequence is TGTGCCAGCAGCTTGGGGCGACTAGCGGGAGGGTCCTACGAGCAGTACTTC. It translates to CASSLGRLAGGSYEQYF.

The chain links TRBV30 to TRBJ1-3; D remains ambiguous. Trimming took 2 bases from V and 0 from J, leaving 8 bases between them. The CDR3 totals 14 residues. CDR1 is GTSNPN and CDR2 is SVGIG in the germline V gene (reference sequence). The CDR3 protein is CAWSRSLSGNTIYF. CDR3 DNA sequence: TGTGCCTGGAGTCGGTCCCTCTCTGGAAACACCATATATTTT.

The V and J genes are TRBV16 and TRBJ2-1; perhaps TRBD2 as D (5 bases). The CDR3 runs to 13 residues. Germline lookup yields CDR1 KGHSY and CDR2 FQNENV. With 4 bases removed from V and 7 bases from J, the gap between germline ends came to 11 bases. CDR3 nucleotides: TGTGCCAGCAGCCCGGAGAGGGTAAATGAGCAGTTCTTC. Its translation: CASSPERVNEQFF. Drawing the rest from reference TRBV16 and TRBJ2-1, the complete variable domain is GEEVAQTPKHLVRGEGQKAKLYCAPIKGHSYVFWYQQVLKNEFKFLISFQNENVFDETGMPKERFSAKCLPNSPCSLEIQATKLEDSAVYFCASSPERVNEQFFGPGTRLTVL.

The V gene is TRBV11-2, the J gene TRBJ1-6, with D tentatively TRBD1 (6 bases). The CDR3 is 18 amino acids. Per the germline V gene, CDR1 is SGHAT and CDR2 is FQNNGV. V was trimmed by 2 bases and J by 7 bases, leaving 21 bases between them. CDR3 nucleotide sequence: TGTGCCAGCAGCTTAAAGGAGACAGGCCGAACCTTAAATTCACCCCTCCACTTT. This codes for CASSLKETGRTLNSPLHF.

The genes are TRBV4-1 and TRBJ2-7, with TRBD2 as a possible D gene (7 bases). Germline V gene data show CDR1 as MGHRA and CDR2 as YSYEKL. Trimming left V 0 bases short and J 6 bases short, with 21 bases between. The CDR3 is made up of 17 amino acids. The CDR3 is CASSQEGRGGAFAEQYF. CDR3 in DNA: TGCGCCAGCAGCCAAGAAGGTCGCGGGGGCGCGTTCGCCGAGCAGTACTTC.

Points on this clone: Other DNA sequences in this sample translate to the same CDR3. The chain combines TRBV9 with TRBJ1-1, with D hard to call. Germline values: CDR1 SGDLS, CDR2 YYNGEE. The CDR3 is 13 amino acids. Trimming took 0 bases from V and 0 from J, leaving 3 bases between them. This CDR3 is CASSVDMNTEAFF. CDR3 in DNA: TGTGCCAGCAGCGTAGACATGAACACTGAAGCTTTCTTT.

The chain recombines TRBV6-5 with TRBJ2-7; perhaps TRBD2 as D (6 bases). Germline CDR1 MNHEY, CDR2 SVGAGI. This CDR3 is built from 14 residues. The V end lost 0 bases, the J end lost 6 bases, and 12 bases lay between the germline ends. The CDR3 reads CASSYSMGGGEQYF. CDR3 coding DNA: TGTGCCAGCAGTTACTCGATGGGGGGAGGCGAGCAGTACTTC.

The chain is built from TRBV7-2 and TRBJ1-1, with D hard to call. The V gene's germline CDR1 is SGHTA and CDR2 FQGNSA. Deletions cut 5 bases from V and 3 bases from J, with 16 bases between. The CDR3 totals 15 residues. In nucleotides, the CDR3 is TGTGCCAGCAGCCTAGTCCGTACATGGGACACTGAAGCTTTCTTT. Protein product: CASSLVRTWDTEAFF. Full variable domain (rest looked up from reference TRBV7-2 and TRBJ1-1): GAGVSQSPSNKVTEKGKDVELRCDPISGHTALYWYRQSLGQGLEFLIYFQGNSAPDKSGLPSDRFSAERTGGSVSTLTIQRTQQEDSAVYLCASSLVRTWDTEAFFGQGTRLTVV.

V is TRBV7-2 and J is TRBJ2-1; D is unclear. This CDR3 has 13 residues. V lost 5 bases and J lost 4, with 9 bases in between. The germline gives CDR1 SGHTA, CDR2 FQGNSA. The CDR3 loop reads CASSRLEYNEQFF. In DNA form, the CDR3 reads TGTGCCAGCAGCCGCTTAGAGTACAATGAGCAGTTCTTC.

V usage is TRBV9 and J usage is TRBJ1-2; no firm D call. The CDR3 has 13 residues. Trimming stripped 0 bases from V and 4 bases from J, with 7 bases between. Germline V lookup: CDR1 SGDLS, CDR2 YYNGEE. CDR3 nucleotide sequence: TGTGCCAGCAGCGTAGGTCAGACCTATGGCTACACCTTC. It translates to CASSVGQTYGYTF. Combining the CDR3 with reference TRBV9 and TRBJ1-2 gives the whole variable domain DSGVTQTPKHLITATGQRVTLRCSPRSGDLSVYWYQQSLDQGLQFLIQYYNGEERAKGNILERFSAQQFPDLHSELNLSSLELGDSALYFCASSVGQTYGYTFGSGTRLTVV.

The chain employs TRBV7-9 and TRBJ2-2, with D uncertain. CDR1 and CDR2 (germline): SEHNR, FQNEAQ (reference sequence). Trimming shortened V by 6 bases and J by 3 bases, and 11 bases separated the two germline ends. This CDR3 contains 14 residues. This CDR3 is CASSTDVDTGELFF. The CDR3 bases are TGTGCCAGCAGTACGGACGTAGACACCGGGGAGCTGTTTTTT.

V is TRBV7-8 and J is TRBJ2-1, with TRBD2 identical over 7 bases. Germline CDR1 SGHVS, CDR2 FQNEAQ. With V trimmed by 6 bases and J by 4 bases, 9 bases remained unmatched. The CDR3 runs to 15 residues. The CDR3 sequence: CASSPGLADYNEQFF. CDR3 nucleotide sequence: TGTGCCAGCAGTCCGGGGCTAGCGGATTACAATGAGCAGTTCTTC.

Of note for this clone: Compared with germline, one end of the junction differs, possibly owing to a read error. The CDR3 coding sequence is TGTGCTAGCAGCTTGCAGCCGGGGTTCGGAAACACCATATATTTT. This gives the protein CASSLQPGFGNTIYF. The gene calls are TRBV7-7 and TRBJ1-3; no firm D call. This CDR3 has 15 residues. The V gene's germline CDR1 is SSHAT and CDR2 FNYEAQ (reference sequence).

The genes are TRBV5-1 and TRBJ1-1; no definite D call. V was pared by 6 bases and J by 1 base, with 10 bases between. The CDR3 totals 13 residues. CDR1 is SGHRS, CDR2 YFSETQ, per germline. In DNA form, the CDR3 reads TGCGCCAGCACTATCGATAGGAACACTGAAGCTTTCTTT. This sequence encodes CASTIDRNTEAFF.

The chain has TRBV10-2 and TRBJ1-5; TRBD1 agrees at 8 bases. Germline V gene data show CDR1 as WSHSY and CDR2 as SAAADI. This CDR3 region has 13 residues. V lost 8 bases and J lost 6; bases outside the gene matches: 6. The CDR3 region has the DNA TGCGCCAGCCTCGACAGGGGCGGTCAGCCCCAGCATTTT. This encodes CASLDRGGQPQHF.

The V call is TRBV11-2, the J call TRBJ1-2; D is unclear. The CDR3 length is 13 residues. V lost 3 bases and J 4 bases, leaving 9 bases between the germline ends. Germline CDR1 and CDR2: SGHAT and FQNNGV. The CDR3 coding sequence is TGTGCCAGCAGCTTTGCGGAGTCCTATGGCTACACCTTC. Its protein product is CASSFAESYGYTF. Looking up the rest from reference TRBV11-2 and TRBJ1-2 gives the full variable domain: EAGVAQSPRYKIIEKRQSVAFWCNPISGHATLYWYQQILGQGPKLLIQFQNNGVVDDSQLPKDRFSAERLKGVDSTLKIQPAKLEDSAVYLCASSFAESYGYTFGSGTRLTVV.

This sequence joins TRBV5-1 and TRBJ2-3, with TRBD2 matching 10 bases. The CDR3 runs 15 residues. Germline V lookup: CDR1 SGHRS, CDR2 YFSETQ. V was pared by 5 bases and J by 2 bases, with 5 bases of the junction left unmatched. CDR3 in DNA: TGCGCCAGCAGGGAACTAGCGGGAAACACAGATACGCAGTATTTT. The encoded protein is CASRELAGNTDTQYF.